The rows below give T cell receptor beta chains drawn from one sample of a study of T cell repertoires in cytomegalovirus infection. In TCRdb, the reads were re-called with MiXCR into one record per CDR3 protein. The sample carries under 200,000 distinct CDR3 sequences, about a tenth recorded once. Sequenced: PBMCs. Receptor source: a human donor in good health (CMV status not recorded). Some clones in this sample may be carry-over from other donors' samples. The CDR3 runs from the conserved cysteine through the conserved F or W. Fields, in order: CDR3 DNA, CDR3 protein, D gene, J gene, clone size, CDR3 length, V gene. The D gene is left open where the match is weak. The size of a clone is reported for some rows only, either as once, few or many, or as a class for expanded clones.

TGTGCCAGCAGTCTAACCCGACTGACAGGGAACACTGAAGCTTTCTTT,CASSLTRLTGNTEAFF,-,TRBJ1-1,-,16,TRBV28
TGTGCCAGCAGTCCCACAGGGGTACTCTCCTACGAGCAGTACTTC,CASSPTGVLSYEQYF,TRBD1,TRBJ2-7,many,15,TRBV7-9
TGTGCCAGCAGCTTAGTCAGGGAGGGAAAAGCTTTCTTT,CASSLVREGKAFF,-,TRBJ1-1,few,13,TRBV7-2
TGTGCCAGCAGCCCACCGTCGGGAGGAGCTAGGGGGACCCAGTACTTC,CASSPPSGGARGTQYF,TRBD2,TRBJ2-5,many,16,TRBV7-2
TGTGCCAGCAGTGAGGGGGCTTTGAGCAATCAGCCCCAGCATTTT,CASSEGALSNQPQHF,-,TRBJ1-5,many,15,TRBV25-1
TGTGCCAGCACTCTCGGGGCGTACGACTATGGCTACACCTTC,CASTLGAYDYGYTF,-,TRBJ1-2,-,14,TRBV28
TGTGCCAGCAGCCCCTACCGTCATGAGCAGTACTTC,CASSPYRHEQYF,-,TRBJ2-7,medium-sized,12,TRBV7-2
TGTGCCAGCAGTTGGACAGTAGCTAACTATGGCTACACCTTC,CASSWTVANYGYTF,-,TRBJ1-2,few,14,TRBV6-1
TGCAGTGCTAGAGATCGGGACAGGGAGTTCGAGCAGTACTTC,CSARDRDREFEQYF,TRBD1,TRBJ2-7,-,14,TRBV20-1
TGTGCCAGCAGCTTAAATCTCGGGCAGGGACACACCTTC,CASSLNLGQGHTF,-,TRBJ1-2,-,13,TRBV7-3
TGCGCCAGCAGTGACAGGGCTGCCTACGAGCAGTACTTC,CASSDRAAYEQYF,-,TRBJ2-7,-,13,TRBV10-2
TGTGCCAGCAGCCTCGACAGGTACACAGATACGCAGTATTTT,CASSLDRYTDTQYF,-,TRBJ2-3,many,14,TRBV7-2
TGTGCCAGCAGCTTGCGAGCGGGAGTGAACGGGGAGCTGTTTTTT,CASSLRAGVNGELFF,TRBD2,TRBJ2-2,many,15,TRBV5-8
TGTGCCACTTCGCCTGACAACTATGGCTACACCTTC,CATSPDNYGYTF,-,TRBJ1-2,few,12,TRBV24-1
TGTGCCAGCAGCAAATCATCGCTAGCGGGGGGCCCCACAGATACGCAGTATTTT,CASSKSSLAGGPTDTQYF,TRBD2,TRBJ2-3,few,18,TRBV7-2
TGCAGTGCTAGGGTCGTCGGTAGCACAGATACGCAGTATTTT,CSARVVGSTDTQYF,-,TRBJ2-3,-,14,TRBV20-1
TGTGCCAGCAGCGCAAGGACAGGGTGGGACTCACCCCTCCACTTT,CASSARTGWDSPLHF,TRBD1,TRBJ1-6,few,15,TRBV9
TGTGCCAGCAGAGGTAGCGGGCCCGGGGAGACCCAGTACTTC,CASRGSGPGETQYF,TRBD2,TRBJ2-5,many,14,TRBV28
TGCAGCGTTGGGTTACCGACAGGGTCAGGGGCTGAAGCTTTCTTT,CSVGLPTGSGAEAFF,TRBD1,TRBJ1-1,many,15,TRBV29-1
TGTGCCAGCTCACAGGGAGTCTTAGGGTTGAACACTGAAGCTTTCTTT,CASSQGVLGLNTEAFF,-,TRBJ1-1,-,16,TRBV18
TGCAGTGCTAGTGATCTTACTGGCAGGGCAAATCAGCCCCAGCATTTT,CSASDLTGRANQPQHF,-,TRBJ1-5,few,16,TRBV20-1
TGCGCCAGCAGCTCGGGAGCGCCCACAGATACGCAGTATTTT,CASSSGAPTDTQYF,-,TRBJ2-3,many,14,TRBV5-1
TGTGCCAGCAGCTTGGCGAGGACTAGACGTGAGACCCAGTACTTC,CASSLARTRRETQYF,TRBD2,TRBJ2-5,-,15,TRBV5-4
TGTGCCAGCAGCCCCCGTCAGGGGTTTGATCAGCCCCAGCATTTT,CASSPRQGFDQPQHF,-,TRBJ1-5,many,15,TRBV7-4
TGTGCCAGCAGCTTAGGGGGGACACTGGCGTTGGAGCAGTACTTC,CASSLGGTLALEQYF,-,TRBJ2-7,many,15,TRBV7-2
TGTGCCAGCAGCGGGCTACAAGACAACAAGTATGGCTACACCTTC,CASSGLQDNKYGYTF,-,TRBJ1-2,-,15,TRBV5-6
TGTGCCAGCAGCCTATACCGGGACAGCCGGCGCCCTGAAGCTTTCTTT,CASSLYRDSRRPEAFF,TRBD1,TRBJ1-1,many,16,TRBV4-2
TGTGCCAGCAGTAAAGTACAGGGGATGGGTGAAGCTTTCTTT,CASSKVQGMGEAFF,TRBD1,TRBJ1-1,many,14,TRBV3-1
TGTGCCAGCAGTTTAGCAAATGGAAACACCATATATTTT,CASSLANGNTIYF,-,TRBJ1-3,many,13,TRBV12-3/TRBV12-4
TGTGCCAGCAGTTTATCAGACCGCCGGTACTTC,CASSLSDRRYF,-,TRBJ2-7,many,11,TRBV27
TGTGCCAGCAGTTACGGGGACGGCACAGATACGCAGTATTTT,CASSYGDGTDTQYF,-,TRBJ2-3,many,14,TRBV6-5
TGTGCCAGCTCACCACGCCCAGATAACTATGGCTACACCTTC,CASSPRPDNYGYTF,-,TRBJ1-2,-,14,TRBV18
TGCAGTGCTAGAGATTTAGAACAGGGAGACCTCTACGAGCAGTACTTC,CSARDLEQGDLYEQYF,-,TRBJ2-7,few,16,TRBV20-1
TGTGCCAGCAGCCCGGGTGCTAACTATGGCTACACCTTC,CASSPGANYGYTF,-,TRBJ1-2,many,13,TRBV7-2
TGTGCCAGCACAGGGGGCTTGACTGAAGCTTTCTTT,CASTGGLTEAFF,TRBD1,TRBJ1-1,many,12,TRBV7-9
TGTGCCAGCAGCTCTATAGCGGGAAGAGGGAATGAGCAGTTCTTC,CASSSIAGRGNEQFF,TRBD2,TRBJ2-1,few,15,TRBV6-1
TGTGCCAGCAGCCCACGGGCCCAGAGGGGAAACACCATATATTTT,CASSPRAQRGNTIYF,-,TRBJ1-3,many,15,TRBV7-2
TGTGCCAGCAGACCCCACACAGGGGACAATGAGCAGTTCTTC,CASRPHTGDNEQFF,TRBD1,TRBJ2-1,-,14,TRBV6-2/TRBV6-3
TGTGCCAGCAGCCCAGGGACGCTCTTGGAGACCCAGTACTTC,CASSPGTLLETQYF,-,TRBJ2-5,many,14,TRBV7-8
TGCAGTGCCAAAGACAGGGAAACTAATGAAAAACTGTTTTTT,CSAKDRETNEKLFF,TRBD1,TRBJ1-4,few,14,TRBV20-1
TGCAGCGGACGGGGTAGCGGGTTCGCAGATACGCAGTATTTT,CSGRGSGFADTQYF,TRBD2,TRBJ2-3,many,14,TRBV29-1